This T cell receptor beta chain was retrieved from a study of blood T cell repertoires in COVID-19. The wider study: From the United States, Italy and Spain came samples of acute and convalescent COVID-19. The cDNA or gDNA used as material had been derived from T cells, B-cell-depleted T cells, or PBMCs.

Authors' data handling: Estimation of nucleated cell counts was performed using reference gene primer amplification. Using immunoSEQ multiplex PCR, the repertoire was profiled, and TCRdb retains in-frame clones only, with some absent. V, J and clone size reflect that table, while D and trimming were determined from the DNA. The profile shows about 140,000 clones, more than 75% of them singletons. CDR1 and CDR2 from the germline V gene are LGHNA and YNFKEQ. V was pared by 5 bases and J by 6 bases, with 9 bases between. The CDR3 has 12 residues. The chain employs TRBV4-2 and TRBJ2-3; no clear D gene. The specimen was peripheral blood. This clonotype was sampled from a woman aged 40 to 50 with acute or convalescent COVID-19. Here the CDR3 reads CASSYSSDTQYF. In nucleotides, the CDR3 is TGTGCCAGCAGCTATTCGTCTGATACGCAGTATTTT.